Listed here are 6 T cell receptor beta chains from one sample, sequenced in a study of long-term antiretroviral therapy in people with HIV. Running of the v3.0 immunoSEQ assay took place at survey level. Generated by immunoSEQ multiplex PCR, the TCRdb table keeps only in-frame clones and is missing some. The sample consists of about 20,000 clones, 70% to 90% of them appearing once. This specimen was unsorted PBMCs, taken 0.6 years after starting antiretroviral therapy. The receptors here all came from a woman between 18 and 29 years old with HIV.

In its sample, this clone was seen once. The chain joins TRBV5-4 to TRBJ2-3, with D possibly matching TRBD2 (6 bases). V was pared by 4 bases and J by 0 bases, with 15 bases between. CDR3 length equals 16 residues. Germline CDR1 is SGHNT and CDR2 is YYREEE (reference sequence). The CDR3 sequence is CASSTWEAGSTDTQYF. The CDR3, as DNA: TGTGCCAGCAGCACGTGGGAGGCGGGGAGCACAGATACGCAGTATTTT. The whole variable domain, remainder taken from reference TRBV5-4 and TRBJ2-3, is ETGVTQSPTHLIKTRGQQVTLRCSSQSGHNTVSWYQQALGQGPQFIFQYYREEENGRGNFPPRFSGLQFPNYSSELNVNALELDDSALYLCASSTWEAGSTDTQYFGPGTRLTVL.

This rearrangement joins TRBV20-1 to TRBJ2-1; D is ambiguous. Germline loops: CDR1 DFQATT, CDR2 SNEGSKA (reference sequence). The CDR3 sequence is 11 residues long. V shed 4 bases and J shed 10 bases, with 11 bases lying between them. CDR3 residues: CSAIALEEQFF. For the CDR3, the DNA is TGCAGTGCTATCGCCCTAGAGGAGCAGTTCTTC.

This sequence joins TRBV10-1 and TRBJ2-7, with 12 bases aligning to TRBD2. The CDR3 consists of 15 residues. V was pared by 2 bases and J by 3 bases, with 2 bases of the junction left unmatched. Germline V gene data show CDR1 as WNHNN and CDR2 as SYGVQD (reference sequence). The CDR3 DNA sequence: TGCGCCAGCAGTGAGGGACTAGCGGGGAACTACGAGCAGTACTTC. It specifies CASSEGLAGNYEQYF.

This rearrangement joins TRBV19 to TRBJ2-6; the D is unclear. The CDR3 is 18 residues long. Germline V gene lookup returns CDR1 LNHDA and CDR2 SQIVND (reference sequence). The germline V and J ends were trimmed by 4 bases and 0 bases, with 16 bases remaining between them. Here the CDR3 DNA reads TGTGCCAGTAGTACAAAATACGACGTAAACTCTGGGGCCAACGTCCTGACTTTC. It encodes CASSTKYDVNSGANVLTF.

This chain links TRBV19 with TRBJ2-1; 12 nucleotides align to TRBD2. CDR1 and CDR2 (germline): LNHDA, SQIVND (reference sequence). Trimming at V came to 3 bases and at J to 6 bases, leaving 3 bases not matched to a gene. The CDR3 extends over 15 amino acids. This CDR3 is CASSIQGLAGNEQFF. DNA of the CDR3: TGTGCCAGTAGTATTCAGGGACTAGCGGGCAATGAGCAGTTCTTC.

The rearrangement joins TRBV7-2 to TRBJ2-1, with D possibly matching TRBD1 (5 bases). The V gene's germline CDR1 is SGHTA and CDR2 FQGNSA. V lost 1 base and J lost 8, with 15 bases in between. The CDR3 runs 15 residues. The CDR3 nucleotides read TGTGCCAGCAGCTTAGGGCAGAGTAAACAGGATGAGCAGTTCTTC. Its protein product is CASSLGQSKQDEQFF.